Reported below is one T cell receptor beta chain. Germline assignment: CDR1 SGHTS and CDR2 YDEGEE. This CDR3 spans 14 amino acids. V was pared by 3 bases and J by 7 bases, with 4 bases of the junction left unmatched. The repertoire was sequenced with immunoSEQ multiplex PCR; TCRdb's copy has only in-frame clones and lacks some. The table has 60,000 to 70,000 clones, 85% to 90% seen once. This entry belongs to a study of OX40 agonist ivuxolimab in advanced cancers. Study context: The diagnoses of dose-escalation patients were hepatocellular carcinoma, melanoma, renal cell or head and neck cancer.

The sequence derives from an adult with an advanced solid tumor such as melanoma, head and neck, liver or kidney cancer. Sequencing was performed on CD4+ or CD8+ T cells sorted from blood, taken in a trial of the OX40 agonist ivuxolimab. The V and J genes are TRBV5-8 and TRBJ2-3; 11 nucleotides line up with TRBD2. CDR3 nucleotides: TGTGCCAGCAGCTCGGGACTAGCGGTCTATACGCAGTATTTT. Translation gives CASSSGLAVYTQYF.